This TCR beta chain was obtained from a study of OX40 agonist ivuxolimab in advanced cancers. Regarding the study as a whole: Within 6 weeks, CD4+ and CD8+ blood T cells expanded clonally at 0.1 to 3.0 mg/kg.

TCRdb's table, derived via immunoSEQ multiplex PCR, lists solely in-frame clones and lacks some. Here the sample spans 65,000 to 80,000 clones, 91% being singletons. The CDR3 length is 16 residues. Germline CDR1 MNHNS, CDR2 SASEGT. Trimming at V came to 2 bases and at J to 8 bases, leaving 6 bases not matched to a gene. About this clone itself: Its specificity is unknown.

This rearrangement joins TRBV6-1 to TRBJ2-1, with 13 bases identical to TRBD2. The clonotype originates from an adult with an advanced solid tumor such as melanoma, head and neck, liver or kidney cancer. The source was CD4+ or CD8+ T cells sorted from blood, collected in a trial of the OX40 agonist ivuxolimab. This CDR3 is CASSETWTSGSYEQFF. In DNA, the CDR3 is TGTGCCAGCAGTGAAACCTGGACTAGCGGGAGTTATGAGCAGTTCTTC.